Listed below are T cell receptor beta chains from one sample, sequenced in a study of blood T cell repertoires in COVID-19. Profiling relied on immunoSEQ multiplex PCR, and the TCRdb table lists in-frame clones only, not all of them. The sample has some 300,000 clones, about nine tenths seen once. Input material: peripheral blood. All receptors come from a woman aged 45 to 65 with COVID-19, enrolled during active disease. The CDR3 runs from the conserved cysteine through the conserved F or W. The order of the fields is clone size, J gene, CDR3 length, V gene, D gene, CDR3 DNA, CDR3 protein. D genes are given only for firm matches. A row's size may be missing; if present it is once, few, many or a size class.

. | TRBJ1-1 | 16 | TRBV6-5 | TRBD1 | TGTGCCAGCAGTTTACAGGGGCGGCCTTTGAACACTGAAGCTTTCTTT | CASSLQGRPLNTEAFF
. | TRBJ1-2 | 14 | TRBV5-8 | . | TGTGCCAGCAGCTTGAGTTACAGCTCATATGGCTACACCTTC | CASSLSYSSYGYTF
. | TRBJ1-5 | 16 | TRBV6-2/TRBV6-3 | TRBD1 | TGTGCCAGCAGTTGGGGACAGGGATCGAGCAATCAGCCCCAGCATTTT | CASSWGQGSSNQPQHF
. | TRBJ1-1 | 13 | TRBV30 | TRBD1 | TGTGCCTGGAGCCAGGCTCAGGGGGCAAAGGCTTTCTTT | CAWSQAQGAKAFF
. | TRBJ2-2 | 15 | TRBV6-4 | . | TGTGCCAGCAGTGCTTCGAGCGGGAACACCGGGGAGCTGTTTTTT | CASSASSGNTGELFF
. | TRBJ2-5 | 13 | TRBV24-1 | TRBD2 | TGTGCCACCTCGGGAGGGCCGATGGAGACCCAGTACTTC | CATSGGPMETQYF
few | TRBJ2-7 | 12 | TRBV30 | . | TGTGCCTGGAGTGTCAAGGGACTCGGGCAGTACTTC | CAWSVKGLGQYF
. | TRBJ2-5 | 15 | TRBV30 | TRBD1 | TGTGCCTGGAGTCGACAGGGGCTATACCAAGAGACCCAGTACTTC | CAWSRQGLYQETQYF
. | TRBJ1-6 | 13 | TRBV30 | TRBD1 | TGTGCCGCAAAGACAGGGGCTAATTCACCCCTCCACTTT | CAAKTGANSPLHF
once | TRBJ1-1 | 11 | TRBV20-1 | . | TGCAGTGCTAGTAGAGGCACTGAAGCTTTCTTT | CSASRGTEAFF
. | TRBJ2-1 | 13 | TRBV27 | TRBD2 | TGTGCCAGCAGTTTCGGGGGGGACGGGAAGGAGTTCTTC | CASSFGGDGKEFF
. | TRBJ1-1 | 16 | TRBV27 | TRBD1 | TGTGCCAGCAGTGGGACAGTCGGACGGGGGAACACTGAAGCTTTCTTT | CASSGTVGRGNTEAFF
. | TRBJ2-6 | 14 | TRBV2 | TRBD1 | TGTGCCAGCAGGCCGGGACAGGGGGCCAACGTCCTGACTTTC | CASRPGQGANVLTF
. | TRBJ1-5 | 14 | TRBV19 | . | TGTGCCAGTAGTACGGGGTGGTCGCCGGGGGCCCAGCATTTT | CASSTGWSPGAQHF
. | TRBJ2-1 | 16 | TRBV13 | . | TGTGCCAGCAGCTCCAGTTATTCAGGGGGAGGCAATGAGCAGTTCTTC | CASSSSYSGGGNEQFF
. | TRBJ2-1 | 14 | TRBV7-2 | . | TGTGCCAGCAGCTCCCAGGGTTCCTACAATGAGCAGTTCTTC | CASSSQGSYNEQFF
. | TRBJ2-2 | 16 | TRBV5-5 | TRBD1 | TGTGCCAGCAGCCCCGGGACAGGGGTAAACACCGGGGAGCTGTTTTTT | CASSPGTGVNTGELFF
once | TRBJ2-1 | 16 | TRBV9 | TRBD2 | TGTGCCAGCAGCGTACTTCCGGGAGGGCCTGGGGATGAGCAGTTCTTC | CASSVLPGGPGDEQFF
few | TRBJ1-2 | 17 | TRBV24-1 | TRBD1 | TGTGCCACCAGTGATTACCGCTCCACAGGGGGCGCTTATGGCTACACCTTC | CATSDYRSTGGAYGYTF
. | TRBJ1-5 | 13 | TRBV19 | . | TGTGCCAGTACCGCCAGGGATGATCAGCCTCAGCATTTT | CASTARDDQPQHF
. | TRBJ1-5 | 17 | TRBV19 | . | TGTGCCAGTAGTCCGTGGGTTCGGGAGAATTCCAATCAGCCCCAGCATTTT | CASSPWVRENSNQPQHF
. | TRBJ2-1 | 13 | TRBV30 | TRBD2 | TGTGCCTGGAGTGAAACGACTAGCACTGAGCAGTTCTTC | CAWSETTSTEQFF
. | TRBJ2-1 | 19 | TRBV5-5 | TRBD2 | TGTGCCAGCAGCTTGCTGCCCACTAGCGGGAGAGGAGACTACAATGAGCAGTTCTTC | CASSLLPTSGRGDYNEQFF
. | TRBJ1-5 | 15 | TRBV7-9 | TRBD1 | TGTGCCAGCAGCTTAGGACAGGGGTTCAATCAGCCCCAGCATTTT | CASSLGQGFNQPQHF
. | TRBJ2-3 | 15 | TRBV11-3 | TRBD2 | TGTGCCAGTAGGGGGTGGACTAGCGAGGCAGATACGCAGTATTTT | CASRGWTSEADTQYF
. | TRBJ1-1 | 14 | TRBV18 | TRBD1 | TGTGCCAGCTCACGGACAGGGACCCCCACTGAAGCTTTCTTT | CASSRTGTPTEAFF
. | TRBJ2-7 | 13 | TRBV7-9 | . | TGTGCCAGCAGCTTAGGAAGAGCCTACGAGCAGTACTTC | CASSLGRAYEQYF
. | TRBJ1-1 | 15 | TRBV11-2 | TRBD1 | TGTGCCAGCGCCCTATTTGGGACAGTGAACACTGAAGCTTTCTTT | CASALFGTVNTEAFF